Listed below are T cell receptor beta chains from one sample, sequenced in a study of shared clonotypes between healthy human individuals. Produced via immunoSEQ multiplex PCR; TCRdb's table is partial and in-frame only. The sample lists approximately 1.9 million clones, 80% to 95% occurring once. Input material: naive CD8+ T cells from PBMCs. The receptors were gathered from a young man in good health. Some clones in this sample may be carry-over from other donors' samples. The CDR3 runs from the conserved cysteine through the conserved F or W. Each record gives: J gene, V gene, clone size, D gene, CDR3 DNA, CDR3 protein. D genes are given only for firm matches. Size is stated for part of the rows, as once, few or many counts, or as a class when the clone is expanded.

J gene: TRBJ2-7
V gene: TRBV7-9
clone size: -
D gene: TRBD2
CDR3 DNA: TGTGCCAGCAAAGTCATAGCGGGAGAGGTCGAGCAGTACTTC
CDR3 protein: CASKVIAGEVEQYF

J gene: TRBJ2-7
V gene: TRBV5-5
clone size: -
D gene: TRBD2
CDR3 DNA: TGTGCCAGCAGCTTACGGGAGGGCCGAACCTACGAGCAGTACTTC
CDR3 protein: CASSLREGRTYEQYF

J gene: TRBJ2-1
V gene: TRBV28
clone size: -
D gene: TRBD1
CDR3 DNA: TGTGCCAGCAGTTTAGGTCCCGGGACAGGGGTGAATGAGCAGTTCTTC
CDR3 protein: CASSLGPGTGVNEQFF

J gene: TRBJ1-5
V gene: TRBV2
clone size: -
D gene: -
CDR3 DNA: TGTGCCAGCAGTGAATCGCCATGGACCGGCAATCAGCCCCAGCATTTT
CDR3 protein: CASSESPWTGNQPQHF

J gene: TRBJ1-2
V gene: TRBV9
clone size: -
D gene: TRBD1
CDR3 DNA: TGTGCCAGCAGCGTTGGGACAGGGCTTCCAAAGGGCCTTCTATATGGCTACACCTTC
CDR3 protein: CASSVGTGLPKGLLYGYTF

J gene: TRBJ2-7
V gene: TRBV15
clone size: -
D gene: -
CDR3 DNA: TGTGCCACCAGCGTGGGTAGGACCGCCTACGAGCAGTACTTC
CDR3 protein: CATSVGRTAYEQYF

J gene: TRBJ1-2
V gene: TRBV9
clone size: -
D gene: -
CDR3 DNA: TGTGCCAGCAGCGTGGGCCAGGGTGCCGGCTATGGCTACACCTTC
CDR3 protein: CASSVGQGAGYGYTF

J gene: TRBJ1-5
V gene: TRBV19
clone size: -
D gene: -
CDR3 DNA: TGTGCCAGTAGCAGGGGCCAGCCCCAGCATTTT
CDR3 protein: CASSRGQPQHF

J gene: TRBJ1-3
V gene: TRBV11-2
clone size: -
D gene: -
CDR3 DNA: TGTGCCAGCAGCTTAGGATCCCAGTATCCTTACTCTGGAAACACCATATATTTT
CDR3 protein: CASSLGSQYPYSGNTIYF

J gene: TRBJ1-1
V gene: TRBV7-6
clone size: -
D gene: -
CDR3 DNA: TGTGCCAGCAGCTTATTGGCAGGGTCAGACATGAACACTGAAGCTTTCTTT
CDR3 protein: CASSLLAGSDMNTEAFF

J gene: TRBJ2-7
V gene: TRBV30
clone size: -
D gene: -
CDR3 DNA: TGTGCCTGGAGTGATCAGGGGCTGTGGTACTACGAGCAGTACTTC
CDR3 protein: CAWSDQGLWYYEQYF

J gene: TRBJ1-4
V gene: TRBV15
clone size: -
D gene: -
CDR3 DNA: TGTGCCACCAGCTCGAGGGCCTTGGGGCTGTTTTTT
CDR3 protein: CATSSRALGLFF

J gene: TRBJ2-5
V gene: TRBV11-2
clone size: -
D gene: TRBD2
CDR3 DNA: TGTGCCAGCAGCTTTGCCGCTAGCGGACAAGAGACCCAGTACTTC
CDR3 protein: CASSFAASGQETQYF

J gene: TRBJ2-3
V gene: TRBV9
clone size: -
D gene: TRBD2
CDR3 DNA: TGTGCCAGCAGCGTAGCCGGTCTAGCGGACTTAGCTACGCAGTATTTT
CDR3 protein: CASSVAGLADLATQYF

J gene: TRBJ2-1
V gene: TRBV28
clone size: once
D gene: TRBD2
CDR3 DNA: TGTGCCAGCAGTGCTCCGGGACTAGCCTACAATGAGCAGTTCTTC
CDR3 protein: CASSAPGLAYNEQFF

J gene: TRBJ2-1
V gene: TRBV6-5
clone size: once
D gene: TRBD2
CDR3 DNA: TGTGCCACGGCGGGACCGGGACTAGAATACAATGAGCAGTTCTTC
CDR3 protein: CATAGPGLEYNEQFF

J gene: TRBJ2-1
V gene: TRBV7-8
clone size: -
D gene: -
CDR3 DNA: TGTGCCAGCAGCCTAGACCCCTACAATGAGCAGTTCTTC
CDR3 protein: CASSLDPYNEQFF

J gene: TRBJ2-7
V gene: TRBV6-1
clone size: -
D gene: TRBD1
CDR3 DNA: TGTGCCAGCAGCACGACAGGGTGGCCCTACGAGCAGTACTTC
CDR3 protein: CASSTTGWPYEQYF

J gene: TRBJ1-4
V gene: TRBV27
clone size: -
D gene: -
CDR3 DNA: TGTGCCAGCAGTTTACTAGGTTCTGGTGAAAAACTGTTTTTT
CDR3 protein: CASSLLGSGEKLFF

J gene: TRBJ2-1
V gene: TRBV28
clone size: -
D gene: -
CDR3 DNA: TGTGCCACAGCACAGGCGGCCTACAATGAGCAGTTCTTC
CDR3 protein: CATAQAAYNEQFF

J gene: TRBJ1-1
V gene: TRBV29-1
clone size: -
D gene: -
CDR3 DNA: TGCAGCGCTGAGGGTTGGCCGAACACTGAAGCTTTCTTT
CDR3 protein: CSAEGWPNTEAFF

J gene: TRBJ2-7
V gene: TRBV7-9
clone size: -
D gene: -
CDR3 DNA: TGTGCCAGCAGCTTAGTTGGGGAGGCCTACGAGCAGTACTTC
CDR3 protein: CASSLVGEAYEQYF

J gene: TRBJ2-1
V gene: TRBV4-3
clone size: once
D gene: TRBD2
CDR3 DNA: TGCGCCAGCAGCCAAGGGCTAGCGGGAGCTCGGGGCCACAATGAGCAGTTCTTC
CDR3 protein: CASSQGLAGARGHNEQFF

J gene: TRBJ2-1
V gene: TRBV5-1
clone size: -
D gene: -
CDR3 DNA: TGCGCCAGCAGCTTGGAGAGCTATGAGCAGTTCTTC
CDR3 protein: CASSLESYEQFF

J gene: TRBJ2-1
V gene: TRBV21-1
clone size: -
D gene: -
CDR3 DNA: TGTGCCAGCAGCAAAAGAATGGGCGGGAGCTCCTACAATGAGCAGTTCTTC
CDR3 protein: CASSKRMGGSSYNEQFF

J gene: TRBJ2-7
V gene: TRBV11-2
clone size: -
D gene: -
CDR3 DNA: TGTGCCAGCGCGGACTTCTCCTACGAGCAGTACTTC
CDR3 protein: CASADFSYEQYF

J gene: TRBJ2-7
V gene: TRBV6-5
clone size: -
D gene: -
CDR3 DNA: TGTGCCAGCAGCCGCAAATTAGCTGCCTACGAGCAGTACTTC
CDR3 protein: CASSRKLAAYEQYF